These T cell receptor beta chains were read from a single sample in a study of T cell repertoires in ileal Crohn's disease. Assay: immunoSEQ multiplex PCR; the TCRdb copy retains only in-frame clones and omits some. Of around 990 clones in the sample, around 83% were seen once. The sequencing input was ileal tissue. These receptors all come from an adult with Crohn's disease. CDR3s include the opening cysteine and the closing phenylalanine or tryptophan.

V gene	J gene	CDR3 protein
TRBV30	TRBJ2-3	CAWSGTSQDTQYF
TRBV6-1	TRBJ2-3	CASSVDRDTQYF
TRBV2	TRBJ1-2	CASSEALGLIDGYTF
TRBV18	TRBJ2-3	CASSPLRLGTEDTQYF
TRBV30	TRBJ2-5	CAWSLGETQYF
TRBV28	TRBJ1-4	CASSRNEKLFF
TRBV2	TRBJ1-5	CASSVEAPLSNQPQHF
TRBV25-1	TRBJ1-2	CASSPGFEYGYTF
TRBV6-1	TRBJ2-7	CASSDLGSSYEQYF
TRBV9	TRBJ2-1	CASSDSLTSGEYNEQFF
TRBV30	TRBJ1-6	CAGRQDSSYNSPLHF
TRBV6-6	TRBJ2-3	CASNEREADTQYF
TRBV11-2	TRBJ1-2	CASSLSRDSSYGYTF
TRBV7-2	TRBJ2-3	CASSLAQAGSDTQYF
TRBV19	TRBJ1-2	CASSLRQGGGYTF
TRBV19	TRBJ2-6	CASNWVAEYSGANVLTF
TRBV9	TRBJ2-1	CASSVVGGGYNEQFF
TRBV20-1	TRBJ2-7	CSAPSPLVQYF
TRBV14	TRBJ2-3	CASSPGLSTDTQYF
TRBV6-1	TRBJ2-6	CASSEFSGGSGANVLTF
TRBV11-2	TRBJ1-2	CASSLAGQGNYGYTF
TRBV7-9	TRBJ2-7	CASSFAGNAYEQYF
TRBV7-4	TRBJ2-7	CASSLRDYLYEQYF
TRBV4-1	TRBJ2-3	CASSQDIAFTDTQYF
TRBV5-1	TRBJ2-1	CASSFTQSSYNEQFF
TRBV19	TRBJ1-2	CASSINRGESGTF
TRBV2	TRBJ1-4	CASSVDRVLGEKLFF